This TCR beta chain is drawn from a study of cytomegalovirus exposure and HLA in healthy donors. Study-wide background: Inside one of the first data releases sat around 86 million unique TCRs taken from HLA-typed donors.

The CDR3 length is 14 residues. Germline V gives CDR1 KGHSH, CDR2 LQKENI. The PCR contained 60 Vbeta and 13 Jbeta primers. TCRdb's table, derived via immunoSEQ multiplex PCR, lists solely in-frame clones and lacks some. The sample holds about 140,000 clones, about 82% seen once. The chain is built from TRBV18 and TRBJ2-5, with D hard to call. The J call may be mistaken, given a closer DNA end match to TRBJ2-7. The receptor's source is a man under 40 in good health. Specimen: PBMCs. CDR3 sequence (DNA): TGTGCCAGCTCACCAGGCCGGAGCTCCTACGAGCAGTACTTC. This encodes CASSPGRSSYEQYF.